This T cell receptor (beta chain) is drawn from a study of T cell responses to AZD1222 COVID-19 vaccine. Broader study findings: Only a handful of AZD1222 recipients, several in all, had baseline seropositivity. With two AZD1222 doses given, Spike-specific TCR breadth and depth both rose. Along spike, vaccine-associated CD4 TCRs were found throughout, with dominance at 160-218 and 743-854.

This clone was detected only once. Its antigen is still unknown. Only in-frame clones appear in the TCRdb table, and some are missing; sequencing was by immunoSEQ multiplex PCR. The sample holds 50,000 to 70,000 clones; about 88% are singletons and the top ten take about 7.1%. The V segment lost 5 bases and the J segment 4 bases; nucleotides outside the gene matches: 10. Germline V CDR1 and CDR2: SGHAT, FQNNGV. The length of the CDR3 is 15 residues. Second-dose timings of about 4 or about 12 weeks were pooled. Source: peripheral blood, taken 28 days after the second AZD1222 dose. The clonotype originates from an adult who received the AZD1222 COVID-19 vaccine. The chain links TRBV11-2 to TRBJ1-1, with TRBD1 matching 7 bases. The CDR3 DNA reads TGTGCCAGCAGCGCCCGACAGGGATGGGGCACTGAAGCTTTCTTT. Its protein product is CASSARQGWGTEAFF.